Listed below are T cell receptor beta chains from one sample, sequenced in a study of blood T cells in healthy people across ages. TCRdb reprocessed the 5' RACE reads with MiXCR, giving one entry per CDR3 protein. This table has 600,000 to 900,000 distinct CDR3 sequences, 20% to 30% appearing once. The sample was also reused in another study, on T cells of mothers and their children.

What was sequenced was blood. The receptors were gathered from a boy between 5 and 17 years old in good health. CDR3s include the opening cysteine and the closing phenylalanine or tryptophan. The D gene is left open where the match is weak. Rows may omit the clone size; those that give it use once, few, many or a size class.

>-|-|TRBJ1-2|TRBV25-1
CASSEGQYYGYTF
TGTGCCAGCAGTGAAGGGCAGTACTATGGCTACACCTTC
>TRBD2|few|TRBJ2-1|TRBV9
CASSVASRGGPDEQFF
TGTGCCAGCAGCGTAGCTAGTCGGGGGGGCCCCGATGAGCAGTTCTTC
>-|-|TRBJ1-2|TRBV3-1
CASSHMDGYYGYTF
TGTGCCAGCAGCCACATGGACGGATACTATGGCTACACCTTC
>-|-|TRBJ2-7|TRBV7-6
CASSLDEGGSGEQYF
TGTGCCAGCAGCTTAGATGAAGGGGGTTCGGGGGAGCAGTACTTC
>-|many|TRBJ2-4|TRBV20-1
CSARAVGAGGNIQYF
TGCAGTGCTAGAGCCGTGGGGGCCGGGGGAAACATTCAGTACTTC
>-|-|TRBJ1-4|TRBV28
CVTCCMVGSNEKLFF
TGTGTCACCTGCTGCATGGTGGGTTCTAATGAAAAACTGTTTTTT
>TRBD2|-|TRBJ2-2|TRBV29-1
CSVRASGGGSGELFF
TGCAGCGTTCGGGCTAGCGGGGGGGGCAGCGGGGAGCTGTTTTTT
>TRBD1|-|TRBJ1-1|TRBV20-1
CSADGQVAFF
TGCAGTGCTGACGGACAGGTGGCTTTCTTT
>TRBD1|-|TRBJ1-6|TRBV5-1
CASARSNRGVNSPLHF
TGCGCCAGCGCCCGCTCAAACAGGGGAGTGAATTCACCCCTCCACTTT
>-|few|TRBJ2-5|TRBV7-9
CASRRAQGETQYF
TGTGCCAGCAGGCGTGCCCAGGGGGAGACCCAGTACTTC
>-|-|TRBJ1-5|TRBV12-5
CASGQNLGLGNQPQHF
TGTGCTAGTGGACAGAATTTGGGGTTGGGCAATCAGCCCCAGCATTTT
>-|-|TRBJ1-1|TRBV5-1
CASSLASMNTEAFF
TGCGCCAGCAGCTTGGCCAGTATGAACACTGAAGCTTTCTTT
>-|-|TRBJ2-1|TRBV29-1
CSVAVGSRYEQFF
TGCAGCGTCGCGGTGGGGAGCAGGTATGAGCAGTTCTTC
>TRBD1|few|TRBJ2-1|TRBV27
CASSSTPRGTVPNNEQFF
TGTGCCAGCAGTTCAACCCCCCGAGGGACAGTGCCCAACAATGAGCAGTTCTTC
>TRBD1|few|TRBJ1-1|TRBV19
CVSSKTGEYTEAFF
TGTGTCAGTAGCAAGACAGGGGAGTACACTGAAGCTTTCTTT
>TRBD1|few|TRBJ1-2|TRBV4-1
CASSTRGQGNYGYTF
TGCGCCAGCAGCACTCGGGGACAGGGCAACTATGGCTACACCTTC
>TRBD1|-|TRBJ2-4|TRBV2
CASNGRTGGGKNIQYF
TGTGCCAGCAACGGACGGACAGGGGGAGGCAAAAACATTCAGTACTTC
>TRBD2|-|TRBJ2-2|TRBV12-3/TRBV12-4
CASSLYSGGANTGELFF
TGTGCCAGCAGTTTATATAGCGGGGGGGCGAACACCGGGGAGCTGTTTTTT
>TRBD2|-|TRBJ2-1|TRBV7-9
CASSLVAGRSSYNEQFF
TGTGCCAGCAGTTTAGTAGCGGGGCGGAGCTCCTACAATGAGCAGTTCTTC
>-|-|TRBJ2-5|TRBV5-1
CASSRGYGQYF
TGCGCCAGCAGTAGGGGCTACGGGCAGTACTTC
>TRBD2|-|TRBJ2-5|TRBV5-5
CASSPPNSGGSETQYF
TGTGCCAGCAGCCCACCGAATAGCGGGGGATCAGAGACCCAGTACTTC
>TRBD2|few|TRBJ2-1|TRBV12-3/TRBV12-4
CASSKTSGGLYNEQFF
TGTGCCAGCAGCAAAACTAGCGGGGGGCTGTACAATGAGCAGTTCTTC
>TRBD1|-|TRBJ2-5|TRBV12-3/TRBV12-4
CASSLSGQGETQYF
TGTGCCAGCAGTTTATCCGGACAGGGTGAGACCCAGTACTTC
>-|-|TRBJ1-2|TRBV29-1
CSVEALGTDPTSPNYGYTF
TGCAGCGTTGAAGCTTTAGGGACTGACCCTACATCGCCTAACTATGGCTACACCTTC
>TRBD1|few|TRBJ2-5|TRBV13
CASSSSDRAERETQYF
TGTGCCAGCAGCTCATCGGACAGGGCGGAACGGGAGACCCAGTACTTC
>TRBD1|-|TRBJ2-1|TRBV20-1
CSARDLRTGGNEQFF
TGCAGTGCTAGAGATCTCAGGACAGGGGGCAATGAGCAGTTCTTC
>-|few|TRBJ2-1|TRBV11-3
CASSGEVREKQFF
TGTGCCAGCAGCGGAGAGGTCCGAGAGAAGCAGTTCTTC
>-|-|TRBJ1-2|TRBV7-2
CASSLDPGPYGYTF
TGTGCCAGCAGCTTAGATCCGGGGCCGTATGGCTACACCTTC
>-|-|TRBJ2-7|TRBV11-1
CASSLVPFSTYEQYF
TGTGCCAGCAGCTTGGTTCCGTTCTCGACCTACGAGCAGTACTTC
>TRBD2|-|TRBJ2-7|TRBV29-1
CSVAGVRASGPYEQYF
TGCAGCGTTGCGGGGGTGAGGGCTAGCGGCCCCTACGAGCAGTACTTC
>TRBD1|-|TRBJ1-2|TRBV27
CASSFRGTGVGYTF
TGTGCCAGCAGTTTCCGGGGGACAGGGGTTGGCTACACCTTC
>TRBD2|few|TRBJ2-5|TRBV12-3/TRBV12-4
CASSLGTSGGQTQYF
TGTGCCAGCAGTTTAGGGACTAGCGGGGGACAGACCCAGTACTTC
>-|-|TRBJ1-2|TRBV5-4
CASNLRGTTNYGYTF
TGTGCCAGCAACCTCCGGGGCACGACTAACTATGGCTACACCTTC
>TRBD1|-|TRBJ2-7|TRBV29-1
CSVATGGEYEQYF
TGCAGCGTGGCGACAGGGGGCGAATACGAGCAGTACTTC
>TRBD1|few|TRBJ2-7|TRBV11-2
CASNPRDSHYEQYF
TGTGCCAGCAACCCCCGGGACAGTCACTACGAGCAGTACTTC
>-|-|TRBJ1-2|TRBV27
CASSRRLRGGYTF
TGTGCCAGCAGCAGACGCCTCAGGGGTGGCTACACCTTC
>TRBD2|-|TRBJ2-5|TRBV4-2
CASSQDQGLAGGPGETQYF
TGTGCCAGCAGCCAAGATCAGGGGCTAGCGGGGGGGCCAGGAGAGACCCAGTACTTC
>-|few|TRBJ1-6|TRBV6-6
CASSRDTRTYNSPLHF
TGTGCCAGCAGTCGGGACACACGAACCTATAATTCACCCCTCCACTTT
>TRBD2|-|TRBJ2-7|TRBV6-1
CASSWTSGVYEQYF
TGTGCCAGCAGCTGGACTAGCGGGGTTTACGAGCAGTACTTC
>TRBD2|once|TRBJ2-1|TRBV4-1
CASSQDAAGASYNEQFF
TGCGCCAGCAGCCAAGATGCAGCGGGGGCCTCCTACAATGAGCAGTTCTTC
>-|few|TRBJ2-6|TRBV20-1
CSARDRGKSGANVLTF
TGCAGTGCTAGAGATCGAGGCAAATCTGGGGCCAACGTCCTGACTTTC
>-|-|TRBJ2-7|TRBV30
CAWRGPKIEQYF
TGTGCCTGGAGGGGACCGAAAATCGAGCAGTACTTC
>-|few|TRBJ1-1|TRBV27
CASGRAGRDTEAFF
TGTGCCAGCGGCAGGGCCGGGCGGGACACTGAAGCTTTCTTT
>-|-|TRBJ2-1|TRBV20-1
CSALDNEQFF
TGCAGTGCTCTAGACAATGAGCAGTTCTTC
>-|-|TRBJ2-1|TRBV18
CASSPPNRGGNEQFF
TGTGCCAGCTCACCACCCAACAGGGGGGGCAATGAGCAGTTCTTC
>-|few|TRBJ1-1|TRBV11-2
CASSLVGQTNTEAFF
TGTGCCAGCAGCTTAGTAGGACAGACCAACACTGAAGCTTTCTTT
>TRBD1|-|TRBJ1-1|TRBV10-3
CAISERGQVGTEAFF
TGTGCCATCAGTGAAAGGGGACAGGTCGGAACTGAAGCTTTCTTT